The clone carrying this TCR beta chain was observed at least ten times. TCRdb re-called the RT-PCR reads with MiXCR, one entry per CDR3 protein. The data show about 700,000 distinct CDR3 sequences, 13% to 15% seen once. Trimming removed 5 bases from V and 2 bases from J, with 11 bases in between. The CDR3 is 14 residues long. The TCR originated in a female donor in good health, serving as a healthy control. The chain joins TRBV12-3 or TRBV12-4 to TRBJ2-3, with a weak D call TRBD2 (5 bases). The sample comprised memory CD4+ T cells from blood. CDR3 sequence (DNA): TGTGCCAGCAGTCCCCCGACTAACACAGATACGCAGTATTTT. Its translation: CASSPPTNTDTQYF.